The TCR beta chain described here comes from a study of T cell responses to AZD1222 COVID-19 vaccine. This clone was counted once. Germline CDR1 and CDR2: LGHDT and YNNKEL (reference sequence). V lost 0 bases to trimming and J lost 3 bases, with 5 bases between them. This CDR3 contains 13 residues. The assay was immunoSEQ multiplex PCR, and TCRdb's table has in-frame clones only and misses some. The repertoire consists of 65,000 to 80,000 clones, with under 95% occurring once and the leading ten covering 6% to 8.5%. The source is an adult in good health. This chain uses TRBV3-1 (or the pseudogene TRBV3-2) with TRBJ1-1; D call uncertain. Here the sequenced sample was peripheral blood, taken on day 0 of MenACWY control vaccination. DNA of the CDR3: TGTGCCAGCAGCCAAGACAGAGACACTGAAGCTTTCTTT. Translation: CASSQDRDTEAFF.